The 13 T cell receptor beta chains presented below share a single source sample, sequenced in a study of blood T cell repertoires in COVID-19. The protocol was immunoSEQ multiplex PCR, while the TCRdb copy is restricted to in-frame clones and leaves out a portion. Among more than 200,000 clones, around 86% were seen once, and the ten largest hold roughly 7.2%. Input material: PBMCs or T cells enriched from blood (not recorded which). The receptors here all came from a man aged 30 to 45 in a cohort exposed to, infected with or recovered from COVID-19 (not recorded which).

A single count supports this clone. The J gene is TRBJ1-4, the V gene TRBV5-6, with D perhaps matching TRBD1 (5 bases). Trimming pared 5 bases from V and 6 bases from J, leaving 8 bases between. This CDR3 is 12 amino acids long. Germline CDR1 is SGHDT and CDR2 is YYEEEE. The CDR3 loop reads CASRTGDEKLFF. In nucleotides, the CDR3 is TGTGCCAGCAGGACGGGGGATGAAAAACTGTTTTTT. The full variable domain, its missing parts supplied by reference TRBV5-6 and TRBJ1-4, is DAGVTQSPTHLIKTRGQQVTLRCSPKSGHDTVSWYQQALGQGPQFIFQYYEEEERQRGNFPDRFSGHQFPNYSSELNVNALLLGDSALYLCASRTGDEKLFFGSGTQLSVL.

The CDR3 DNA reads TGTGCCAGCACCGAGAGGGATACAGGGGCCAACGTCCTGACTTTC. It specifies CASTERDTGANVLTF. This chain uses TRBV2 with TRBJ2-6; possible D gene TRBD2, 5 bases. Deletions cut 7 bases from V and 4 bases from J, with 14 bases between. The CDR3 has 15 amino acids. Germline lookup yields CDR1 SNHLY and CDR2 FYNNEI.

The rearrangement links TRBV13 to TRBJ2-7; 9 bases map to TRBD1. The CDR3 sequence is 14 residues long. The V segment lost 3 bases and the J segment 6 bases; nucleotides outside the gene matches: 6. The germline V gene encodes CDR1 PRHDT and CDR2 FYEKMQ (reference sequence). CDR3 sequence reads: CASSFRDRVVEQYF. CDR3 nucleotide sequence: TGTGCCAGCAGCTTCCGGGACAGGGTGGTCGAGCAGTACTTC.

This clone has just one count. V and J are TRBV7-8 and TRBJ2-5; the match to TRBD2 covers 8 bases. The germline gives CDR1 SGHVS, CDR2 FQNEAQ. Trimming took 8 bases from V and 5 from J; bases not matched to a gene: 13. The CDR3 sequence is 15 residues long. CDR3 amino acids: CASHLEREFLETQYF. The CDR3 DNA follows: TGTGCCAGCCACCTCGAGCGGGAGTTTTTGGAGACCCAGTACTTC.

The genes are TRBV28 and TRBJ1-2; 12 positions match TRBD1. V dropped 5 bases and J dropped 4; count of bases not matched to a gene: 14. Germline V CDR1 and CDR2: MDHEN, SYDVKM. This CDR3 has 18 residues. CDR3 amino acids: CASSGTGGAENSPYGYTF. CDR3 DNA sequence: TGTGCCAGCAGTGGGACAGGGGGCGCTGAAAACTCGCCCTATGGCTACACCTTC.

The V and J genes are TRBV3-1 (or the pseudogene TRBV3-2) and TRBJ2-7; 9 bases align to TRBD2. Germline loops: CDR1 LGHDT, CDR2 YNNKEL (reference sequence). CDR3 size: 17 residues. V lost 1 base, J lost 1 base, and 8 bases stayed unmatched. This CDR3 is CASSQGVAGVESYEQYF. The DNA for the CDR3 is TGTGCCAGCAGCCAAGGGGTAGCGGGAGTAGAGTCCTACGAGCAGTACTTC.

V is TRBV27 and J is TRBJ1-1; 9 bases agree with TRBD1. Germline assignment: CDR1 MNHEY and CDR2 SMNVEV (reference sequence). The CDR3 consists of 15 residues. The junction had 10 bases not matched to a gene; V was cut back by 7 bases and J by 4 bases. The CDR3 sequence is CASTPGQGMATEAFF. CDR3 nucleotide sequence: TGTGCCAGCACTCCGGGACAGGGTATGGCCACTGAAGCTTTCTTT.

The chain recombines TRBV29-1 with TRBJ1-1, with 9 positions matching TRBD1. The germline CDR1 and CDR2 sequences are SQVTM and ANQGSEA. The V gene end was trimmed by 5 bases and the J gene end by 4 bases; junction bases not matched to a gene: 11. This CDR3 spans 15 amino acids. The CDR3, as DNA: TGCAGCGTTAGTCCCGGGACAGGGACAAGCACTGAAGCTTTCTTT. Translated, it gives CSVSPGTGTSTEAFF. Full variable domain (missing parts from reference TRBV29-1 and TRBJ1-1): SAVISQKPSRDICQRGTSLTIQCQVDSQVTMMFWYRQQPGQSLTLIATANQGSEATYESGFVIDKFPISRPNLTFSTLTVSNMSPEDSSIYLCSVSPGTGTSTEAFFGQGTRLTVV.

The chain uses TRBV5-1 and TRBJ2-2; D is ambiguous. Germline V gene data show CDR1 as SGHRS and CDR2 as YFSETQ. Trimming pared 4 bases from V and 5 bases from J, leaving 9 bases between. The CDR3 extends over 13 amino acids. The CDR3 DNA is TGCGCCAGCAGCCCCGCCGGGACCGGGGAGCTGTTTTTT. Protein sequence: CASSPAGTGELFF.

The V gene is TRBV4-1, the J gene TRBJ2-1; 9 nucleotides align to TRBD1. Per the germline V gene, CDR1 is MGHRA and CDR2 is YSYEKL. Trimming removed 0 bases from V and 6 bases from J; junction bases left unmatched: 6. This CDR3 comprises 16 residues. The CDR3 nucleotides read TGCGCCAGCAGCCAAGATCTGTGGGACAGGGTCAATGAGCAGTTCTTC. This gives the protein CASSQDLWDRVNEQFF.

This clone was detected many times. At the DNA level, this CDR3 is encoded by other sequences in the same sample as well. The chain couples TRBV28 to TRBJ2-1; TRBD2 aligns across 9 bases. The CDR3 sequence is 17 residues long. Germline CDR1 is MDHEN and CDR2 is SYDVKM. J was trimmed by 4 bases and V by 4 bases; bases with no gene match: 11. The CDR3 spells CASSSPRAGGPYNEQFF. The DNA for the CDR3 is TGTGCCAGCAGTTCCCCCCGGGCGGGAGGGCCGTACAATGAGCAGTTCTTC.

This clone was seen just once. The V gene is TRBV29-1, the J gene TRBJ2-1, with D uncertain. V was pared by 6 bases and J by 8 bases, with 17 bases between. Germline values: CDR1 SQVTM, CDR2 ANQGSEA. This CDR3 spans 13 amino acids. CDR3 region: CSVTLGNHDEQFF. In DNA, the CDR3 is TGCAGCGTCACGCTAGGTAATCACGATGAGCAGTTCTTC.

The J gene is TRBJ2-3, the V gene TRBV11-3; 7 nucleotides line up with TRBD2. The germline CDR1 and CDR2 sequences are SGHNT and YENEEA. The V gene end was trimmed by 2 bases and the J gene end by 1 base; junction bases not matched to a gene: 18. This CDR3 is 20 amino acids long. Written as DNA, the CDR3 is TGTGCCAGCAGCTTACCCCCACCGGGAGGCCCCAGAAGGCGCACAGATACGCAGTATTTT. This gives the protein CASSLPPPGGPRRRTDTQYF.